The clone carrying this TCR beta chain was seen ten or more times. The CDR3 contains 14 residues. Trimming cost V 3 bases and J 6 bases, with 18 bases left between them. CDR1 and CDR2 from the germline V gene are DFQATT and SNEGSKA (reference sequence). The data belong to a study of read filtering for tumor transcriptome and immune sequencing. From approximately 430 ng of RNA, a library with molecular barcoded alpha/delta and beta/gamma adaptors was made. TCRdb ran MiXCR on the reads and lists one entry per CDR3 protein. The sample includes 9,000 to 9,500 distinct CDR3 sequences, more than 15% seen only once; the top ten take less than 30%.

The clonotype originates from a donor aged 40 or older with multiple myeloma. The material sequenced was a population of CD138-negative cells sorted from bone marrow. The V call is TRBV20-1, the J call TRBJ2-7; D might be TRBD2 (6 bases). CDR3 in amino acids: CSARDRDSFLEQYF. CDR3 coding DNA: TGCAGTGCTAGGGACCGGGACTCCTTTCTCGAGCAGTACTTC.